Listed below are T cell receptor beta chains from one sample, sequenced in a study of OX40 agonist ivuxolimab in advanced cancers. Measured with immunoSEQ multiplex PCR; TCRdb has only the in-frame clones, and not every one. Here the sample spans about 110,000 clones, roughly 89% being singletons. Sample: CD4+ or CD8+ T cells sorted from blood, taken in a trial of the OX40 agonist ivuxolimab. All receptors derive from an adult with an advanced solid tumor such as melanoma, head and neck, liver or kidney cancer. CDR3s include the opening cysteine and the closing phenylalanine or tryptophan. A D gene is named only where the DNA matches it firmly. Size is omitted from some rows. Given values are once, few, many or a class for expanded clones.

J | V | size | D | DNA | CDR3
TRBJ1-5 | TRBV7-9 | - | - | TGTGCCAGCAGCTTAGTGGGGGGTGATCAGCCCCAGCATTTT | CASSLVGGDQPQHF
TRBJ1-5 | TRBV5-1 | - | - | TGCGCCAGCAGCTTGGGGGGAGAGATCGGTCAGCCCCAGCATTTT | CASSLGGEIGQPQHF
TRBJ2-2 | TRBV6-5 | - | - | TGTGCCAGCAGGAGACGTAACACCGGGGAGCTGTTTTTT | CASRRRNTGELFF
TRBJ1-1 | TRBV6-5 | - | TRBD1 | TGTGCCAGCAGCGGGACAGGGAACAGTGAAGCTTTCTTT | CASSGTGNSEAFF
TRBJ2-7 | TRBV25-1 | - | - | TGTGCCAGCAGTGAAGGTAGGACAGCCACCTACGAGCAGTACTTC | CASSEGRTATYEQYF
TRBJ2-1 | TRBV7-3 | - | TRBD2 | TGTGCCAGCGGTCTTAGCGGGGGCGACTACAATGAGCAGTTCTTC | CASGLSGGDYNEQFF
TRBJ2-7 | TRBV7-2 | few | - | TGTGCCAGCAGCTTAGCGGCGGGCTACGAGCAGTACTTC | CASSLAAGYEQYF
TRBJ1-2 | TRBV7-9 | once | - | TGTGCCAGCAGCTTAGGAGAATGGGCCTCCCCCTACACCTTC | CASSLGEWASPYTF
TRBJ2-5 | TRBV30 | - | TRBD1 | TGTGCCTGGAACTCAGGGGGCCCAGAGACCCAGTACTTC | CAWNSGGPETQYF
TRBJ1-1 | TRBV5-1 | - | - | TGCGCCAGCAGCTCAAAACCCGGCGGGCTGAACACTGAAGCTTTCTTT | CASSSKPGGLNTEAFF
TRBJ2-7 | TRBV18 | few | - | TGTGCCAGCTCACCGGCCGGCAGGGACTCCTACGAGCAGTACTTC | CASSPAGRDSYEQYF
TRBJ2-3 | TRBV9 | - | - | TGTGCCAGCAGCGAGCGGACAGCCACAGATACGCAGTATTTT | CASSERTATDTQYF
TRBJ2-3 | TRBV7-9 | - | TRBD2 | TGTGCCAGCAGCTTCGGACTAGCGGGAGACACAGATACGCAGTATTTT | CASSFGLAGDTDTQYF
TRBJ1-2 | TRBV5-4 | - | - | TGTGCCAGCAGCTCGGGGGGGGTCAGAGAAAGAATTAACTATGGCTACACCTTC | CASSSGGVRERINYGYTF
TRBJ1-1 | TRBV4-3 | - | - | TGCGCCAGCAGCCAGACGGTACCAGGTAACACTGAAGCTTTCTTT | CASSQTVPGNTEAFF